The 30 T cell receptor beta chains reported below all come from one sample, sequenced in a study of T-cell reconstitution after alpha-beta-depleted transplantation in children. For TCRbeta, the library was prepared with unique molecular identifiers. One entry per CDR3 protein results from TCRdb running MiXCR on the PCR reads. The sample includes some 500,000 distinct CDR3 sequences, 15% to 20% of them seen just once. Material: PBMCs from the stem cell graft donor, obtained from the stem cell graft. These receptors originate from a human donor who donated a stem cell graft to a child with acute lymphoblastic leukemia.

This chain uses TRBV9 with TRBJ1-1, with TRBD1 as a possible D gene (6 bases). Germline CDR1 reads SGDLS; CDR2 reads YYNGEE. CDR3 length equals 17 residues. V was cut by 0 bases and J by 0 bases, with 15 bases left in between. This CDR3 is CASSVAPQGYMNTEAFF. For the CDR3, the DNA is TGTGCCAGCAGCGTAGCGCCGCAGGGGTACATGAACACTGAAGCTTTCTTT.

There are a few counts of this clonotype. This chain connects TRBV20-1 to TRBJ2-1; possible D gene TRBD2, 7 bases. The V gene's germline CDR1 is DFQATT and CDR2 SNEGSKA (reference sequence). V was pared by 0 bases and J by 6 bases, with 15 bases between. The CDR3 is 15 amino acids. The CDR3 region is CSARDGGGGRNEQFF. CDR3 bases: TGCAGTGCTAGAGATGGGGGAGGGGGTCGCAATGAGCAGTTCTTC.

This clonotype was seen only a few times. The V and J genes are TRBV5-1 and TRBJ2-1, with D possibly being TRBD1 or TRBD2 (5 bases each). Trimming left V 1 base short and J 8 bases short, with 13 bases between. CDR1 is SGHRS and CDR2 is YFSETQ in the germline V gene. The CDR3 consists of 14 residues. The CDR3 is CASSLNRDDDEQFF. The CDR3 nucleotides read TGCGCCAGCAGCTTGAACCGGGACGACGATGAGCAGTTCTTC.

This chain connects TRBV5-1 to TRBJ1-2, with TRBD1 as a possible D gene (5 bases). Germline V gives CDR1 SGHRS, CDR2 YFSETQ. The length of the CDR3 is 14 residues. V lost 6 bases and J 4 bases, leaving 16 bases between the germline ends. As DNA, the CDR3 is TGCGCCAGCACCCCACTCGGGGGAGCCTATGGCTACACCTTC. Amino acid sequence: CASTPLGGAYGYTF.

V gene TRBV29-1 combines with J gene TRBJ2-7, with TRBD1 as a possible D gene (5 bases). V dropped 5 bases and J dropped 4 bases, with 18 bases sitting between them. The CDR3 consists of 14 residues. The germline CDR1 and CDR2 sequences are SQVTM and ANQGSEA. The CDR3 protein is CSVMSAGKGYEQYF. In nucleotides, the CDR3 is TGCAGCGTTATGAGTGCAGGGAAGGGGTACGAGCAGTACTTC.

This clonotype was detected only once. The V and J genes are TRBV5-5 and TRBJ1-5; 8 nucleotides align to TRBD1. Germline V gives CDR1 SGHKS, CDR2 YYEKEE (reference sequence). V was pared by 0 bases and J by 7 bases, with 6 bases of the junction left unmatched. The CDR3 is 15 residues long. The CDR3 DNA follows: TGTGCCAGCAGCTTGGTGTCAGGGGGCGACCAGCCCCAGCATTTT. It encodes CASSLVSGGDQPQHF.

V gene TRBV15 combines with J gene TRBJ2-1, with D possibly matching TRBD2 (6 bases). CDR3 length: 15 amino acids. CDR1 LNHNV and CDR2 YYDKDF come from the germline V gene (reference sequence). V shed 0 bases and J shed 3 bases, with 9 bases lying between them. CDR3 coding DNA: TGTGCCACCAGCAGAGAGAGCGGGCGCTACAATGAGCAGTTCTTC. Translating it yields CATSRESGRYNEQFF.

This clonotype turned up a few times. The chain employs TRBV4-1 and TRBJ2-7; TRBD2 is a possible D gene (5 bases). Trimming left V 8 bases short and J 6 bases short, with 17 bases between. CDR3 size: 13 residues. The V gene's germline CDR1 is MGHRA and CDR2 YSYEKL. The CDR3 DNA sequence: TGCGCCAGCGTCGGGATTCGGGTGGCCGAGCAGTACTTC. Amino acid sequence: CASVGIRVAEQYF.

The chain links TRBV20-1 to TRBJ2-3; 8 positions match TRBD2. The CDR3 extends over 16 amino acids. The V gene end was trimmed by 5 bases and the J gene end by 5 bases; junction bases not matched to a gene: 15. Germline assignment: CDR1 DFQATT and CDR2 SNEGSKA (reference sequence). Here the CDR3 DNA reads TGCAGTGCTCCGAGGGGTCTAGCGGGCGGTCTAGATACGCAGTATTTT. This sequence encodes CSAPRGLAGGLDTQYF.

This clonotype was observed a handful of times. The chain has TRBV11-1 and TRBJ1-6; D may be TRBD1 (5 bases). CDR3 size: 18 residues. Trimming left V 2 bases short and J 0 bases short, with 14 bases between. CDR1 and CDR2 (germline): SGHAT, FQDESV (reference sequence). CDR3 DNA sequence: TGTGCCAGCAGCTTACATGGGGCGTTCAGCTCCTATAATTCACCCCTCCACTTT. Its protein product is CASSLHGAFSSYNSPLHF.

The chain joins TRBV3-1 to TRBJ2-7; unclear D gene. CDR3 length equals 15 residues. V was pared by 11 bases and J by 2 bases, with 22 bases between. CDR1 LGHDT and CDR2 YNNKEL come from the germline V gene (reference sequence). The CDR3 loop reads CASTQALSGPYEQYF. The CDR3 region has the DNA TGTGCCTCCACCCAAGCGTTATCCGGGCCCTACGAGCAGTACTTC.

This clonotype was picked up a small number of times. The CDR3 sequence: CASSFQAGREDEQFF. The CDR3 DNA sequence: TGTGCCAGCAGCTTTCAGGCAGGGAGAGAGGATGAGCAGTTCTTC. The rearrangement links TRBV5-5 to TRBJ2-1; D is possibly TRBD1 or TRBD2 (5 bases each). V lost 2 bases to trimming and J lost 8 bases, with 17 bases between them. There are 15 residues in the CDR3. Germline V gene lookup returns CDR1 SGHKS and CDR2 YYEKEE (reference sequence).

The chain combines TRBV18 with TRBJ2-3; 8 bases line up with TRBD2. This CDR3 has 15 residues. CDR1 is KGHSH, CDR2 LQKENI, per germline. V lost 6 bases and J lost 2; bases outside the gene matches: 7. The chain's CDR3 is CASSRGLAHTDTQYF. CDR3 nucleotides: TGTGCCAGCTCCCGCGGACTAGCTCACACAGATACGCAGTATTTT.

V and J are TRBV12-3 or TRBV12-4 and TRBJ1-6; weak D call: TRBD1 (6 bases). The length of the CDR3 is 13 residues. CDR3 DNA sequence: TGTGCTGGACAGTTGTCCTATAATTCACCCCTCCACTTT. It encodes CAGQLSYNSPLHF.

This chain uses TRBV25-1 with TRBJ2-4, with a tentative D call TRBD1 (6 bases). V lost 10 bases and J lost 8, with 21 bases in between. Germline-derived CDR1 and CDR2 are MGHDK and SYGVNS. The CDR3 extends over 14 amino acids. CDR3 amino acids: CAIDQIDRFDIQYF. CDR3 bases: TGTGCCATAGACCAAATCGACAGGTTTGACATTCAGTACTTC.

This clonotype was detected a few times. V usage is TRBV12-3 or TRBV12-4 and J usage is TRBJ2-3; D is possibly TRBD2 (6 bases). Trimming removed 5 bases from V and 0 bases from J, with 18 bases in between. This CDR3 region has 17 residues. The CDR3 sequence is CASSRPATSFSTDTQYF. CDR3 nucleotides: TGTGCCAGCAGTCGCCCGGCTACTAGCTTTAGCACAGATACGCAGTATTTT.

This clonotype has a handful of counts. The gene calls are TRBV5-1 and TRBJ2-1, with 9 bases fitting TRBD2. Per the germline V gene, CDR1 is SGHRS and CDR2 is YFSETQ. The CDR3 extends over 17 amino acids. V lost 1 base and J lost 1; bases outside the gene matches: 6. CDR3 bases: TGCGCCAGCAGCTTGAGTGGAGCGGGAGGTTCCTACAATGAGCAGTTCTTC. Translated, it gives CASSLSGAGGSYNEQFF.

In this sample, this clonotype turned up a few times. The V call is TRBV20-1, the J call TRBJ2-1; a possible D gene is TRBD2 (5 bases). The CDR3 is 14 residues long. V was clipped by 4 bases and J by 7 bases, with 17 bases between them. Germline V lookup: CDR1 DFQATT, CDR2 SNEGSKA (reference sequence). The CDR3 DNA sequence: TGCAGTGCTATAGCCTCCGTGGGCGGGAATGAGCAGTTCTTC. This codes for CSAIASVGGNEQFF.

The chain carries TRBV9 and TRBJ2-3, with D hard to call. The germline V and J ends were trimmed by 4 bases and 8 bases, with 14 bases remaining between them. In germline, CDR1 is SGDLS, CDR2 YYNGEE. This CDR3 has 13 residues. The CDR3 reads CASSTRPGATQYF. The CDR3 nucleotides are TGTGCCAGCAGCACCAGACCAGGCGCTACGCAGTATTTT. Filled out from reference TRBV9 and TRBJ2-3, the complete variable domain reads DSGVTQTPKHLITATGQRVTLRCSPRSGDLSVYWYQQSLDQGLQFLIQYYNGEERAKGNILERFSAQQFPDLHSELNLSSLELGDSALYFCASSTRPGATQYFGPGTRLTVL.

In this sample, this clonotype turned up a few times. The chain is built from TRBV27 and TRBJ2-1; 14 nucleotides align to TRBD2. Germline V gene lookup returns CDR1 MNHEY and CDR2 SMNVEV (reference sequence). Unmatched junction bases numbered 14, after V lost 0 bases and J lost 7 bases. The CDR3 length is 20 residues. CDR3 nucleotides: TGTGCCAGCAGTTTATCGGTGGGACTAGCGGGAGTCGTGGCTTGGAATGAGCAGTTCTTC. The encoded protein is CASSLSVGLAGVVAWNEQFF.

This clonotype has just a few counts. The rearrangement links TRBV19 to TRBJ1-2; D is unresolved. Per the germline V gene, CDR1 is LNHDA and CDR2 is SQIVND (reference sequence). The CDR3 covers 11 residues. V lost 5 bases and J 5 bases, leaving 6 bases between the germline ends. The CDR3 here is CASSEEYGYTF. The CDR3 bases are TGTGCCAGTAGTGAGGAATATGGCTACACCTTC. The full variable domain, completed using reference TRBV19 and TRBJ1-2, is DGGITQSPKYLFRKEGQNVTLSCEQNLNHDAMYWYRQDPGQGLRLIYYSQIVNDFQKGDIAEGYSVSREKKESFPLTVTSAQKNPTAFYLCASSEEYGYTFGSGTRLTVV.

Only a few counts were recorded for this clonotype. The rearrangement uses TRBV20-1 and TRBJ2-5, with TRBD1 as a possible D gene (5 bases). V shed 7 bases and J shed 6 bases, with 15 bases lying between them. The CDR3 totals 12 residues. CDR1 is DFQATT and CDR2 is SNEGSKA in the germline V gene (reference sequence). This CDR3 is CSVWGGMQTQYF. The CDR3 DNA is TGCAGTGTATGGGGCGGTATGCAGACCCAGTACTTC.

This clonotype was seen a handful of times. This chain joins TRBV7-9 and TRBJ1-1; D is unclear. Germline lookup yields CDR1 SEHNR and CDR2 FQNEAQ (reference sequence). CDR3 length: 14 amino acids. Between the trimmed V and J ends, which lost 1 base and 1 base, there was a span of 7 bases. The DNA of the CDR3 is TGTGCCAGCAGCTTAGTCCAGACGAACACTGAAGCTTTCTTT. Translated, it gives CASSLVQTNTEAFF.

The CDR3 reads CASSLGGPRGTDTQYF. CDR3 nucleotide sequence: TGCGCCAGCAGCTTGGGGGGACCAAGGGGGACAGATACGCAGTATTTT. This chain uses TRBV5-1 with TRBJ2-3; possibly TRBD1 for D (6 bases). Germline-derived CDR1 and CDR2 are SGHRS and YFSETQ. CDR3 length equals 16 residues. The V gene lost 0 bases and the J gene lost 3 bases, with 14 bases spanning the gap.

This clonotype showed up just a few times. The genes are TRBV20-1 and TRBJ2-7; TRBD1 matches at 7 bases. The CDR3 contains 15 residues. Germline CDR1 and CDR2: DFQATT and SNEGSKA (reference sequence). V lost 3 bases, J lost 6 bases, and 14 bases stayed unmatched. Here the CDR3 DNA reads TGCAGTGCTAGGGTTTACCGGGACAGTAAAATCGAGCAGTACTTC. Translated: CSARVYRDSKIEQYF.

This clonotype was recorded at least ten times. The chain uses TRBV12-3 or TRBV12-4 and TRBJ2-5; 9 nucleotides match TRBD1. V was clipped by 6 bases and J by 3 bases; unmatched bases: 2. There are 13 residues in the CDR3. The CDR3 nucleotides are TGTGCCAGCAGCTGGACAGGGGAAGAGACCCAGTACTTC. Translated: CASSWTGEETQYF.

The chain links TRBV5-1 to TRBJ1-4, with D tentatively TRBD1 (5 bases). Germline values: CDR1 SGHRS, CDR2 YFSETQ. V gave up 3 bases and J gave up 13 bases, with 16 bases separating them. The CDR3 sequence is 13 residues long. For the CDR3, the DNA is TGCGCCAGCAGCTCCGGAGGGGTCCAGGCACTGTTTTTT. Its translation: CASSSGGVQALFF.

This chain uses TRBV24-1 with TRBJ2-5, with 10 bases that match TRBD1. V lost 4 bases and J lost 3; bases outside the gene matches: 4. The germline gives CDR1 KGHDR, CDR2 SFDVKD. The CDR3 is 15 amino acids. CDR3 coding DNA: TGTGCCACCAGTGACGCCGGGACAGGGGAAGAGACCCAGTACTTC. Amino acid sequence: CATSDAGTGEETQYF.

The chain has TRBV27 and TRBJ1-1; weak D call: TRBD1 (5 bases). The germline V and J ends were trimmed by 8 bases and 3 bases, with 16 bases remaining between them. CDR3 length: 14 amino acids. Per germline, CDR1 MNHEY and CDR2 SMNVEV (reference sequence). The CDR3 nucleotides read TGTGCCAGCTTGCCAGCAGGGTGGTACACTGAAGCTTTCTTT. Its translation is CASLPAGWYTEAFF.

The chain's CDR3 is CASRAEAVSNQPQHF. The CDR3 coding sequence is TGTGCCAGCAGGGCAGAGGCGGTTTCCAATCAGCCCCAGCATTTT. The V gene is TRBV7-6, the J gene TRBJ1-5; D is uncertain. The V and J ends lost 6 bases and 3 bases respectively, with 15 bases between them. This CDR3 is 15 amino acids long. The germline V gene encodes CDR1 SGHVS and CDR2 FNYEAQ.